This T cell receptor (beta chain) was identified during a study of patients and donors after allogeneic stem cell transplantation. Trimming took off 4 bases at V and 2 bases at J, with 13 bases between the two ends. This CDR3 is built from 14 residues. The germline CDR1 and CDR2 sequences are SGHRS and YFSETQ. MiXCR, applied by TCRdb to the RT-PCR reads, yields one record per CDR3 protein. In the table there are over 350,000 distinct CDR3 sequences, 16% of which are singletons. This TCR came from a human donor who was either an allogeneic HSCT recipient or a stem cell or donor lymphocyte infusion donor (not recorded which). It is not recorded whose cells these are; they may come from a transplant donor. The rearrangement uses TRBV5-1 and TRBJ2-7, with D perhaps TRBD1 (7 bases). Sequenced input: blood, either unsorted or a sorted T cell fraction (not recorded which). CDR3: CASSAGQFAYEQYF. CDR3 in DNA: TGCGCCAGCAGCGCGGGACAGTTCGCCTACGAGCAGTACTTC.